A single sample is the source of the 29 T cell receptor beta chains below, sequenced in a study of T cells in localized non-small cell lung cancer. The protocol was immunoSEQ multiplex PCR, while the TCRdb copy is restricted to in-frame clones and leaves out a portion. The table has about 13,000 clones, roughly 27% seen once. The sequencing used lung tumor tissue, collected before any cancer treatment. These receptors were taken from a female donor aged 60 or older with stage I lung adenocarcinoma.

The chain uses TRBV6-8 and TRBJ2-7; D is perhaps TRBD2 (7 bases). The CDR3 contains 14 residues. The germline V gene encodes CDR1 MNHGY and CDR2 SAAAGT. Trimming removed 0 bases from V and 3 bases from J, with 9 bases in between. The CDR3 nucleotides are TGTGCCAGCAGTTACTCGGGGGGGCGCTACGAGCAGTACTTC. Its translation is CASSYSGGRYEQYF.

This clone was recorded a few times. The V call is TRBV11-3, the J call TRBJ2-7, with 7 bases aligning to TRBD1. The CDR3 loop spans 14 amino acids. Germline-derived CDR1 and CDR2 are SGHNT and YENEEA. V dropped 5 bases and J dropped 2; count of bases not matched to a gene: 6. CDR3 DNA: TGTGCCAGCAGCCCACGGGACAGCGCCTACGAGCAGTACTTC. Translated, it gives CASSPRDSAYEQYF.

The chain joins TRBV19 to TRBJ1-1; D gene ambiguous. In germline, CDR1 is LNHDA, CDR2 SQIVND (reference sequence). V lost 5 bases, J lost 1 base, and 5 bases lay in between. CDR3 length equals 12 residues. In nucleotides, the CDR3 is TGTGCCAGTAGTTACACGAACACTGAAGCTTTCTTT. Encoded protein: CASSYTNTEAFF.

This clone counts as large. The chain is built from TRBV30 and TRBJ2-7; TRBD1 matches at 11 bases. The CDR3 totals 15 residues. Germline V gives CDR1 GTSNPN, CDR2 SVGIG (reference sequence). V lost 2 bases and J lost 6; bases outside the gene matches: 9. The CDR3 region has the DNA TGTGCCTGGAGTACCTCGGACAGGGGGCGGCTCGAGCAGTACTTC. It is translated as CAWSTSDRGRLEQYF.

CDR3 sequence: CASSSGGGNEKLFF. CDR3 DNA sequence: TGTGCCAGCAGCTCAGGGGGCGGTAATGAAAAACTGTTTTTT. This sequence joins TRBV14 and TRBJ1-4, with TRBD1 matching over 8 bases. Trimming took 5 bases from V and 4 from J; bases not matched to a gene: 3. The CDR3 is 14 amino acids. Germline V gene lookup returns CDR1 SGHDN and CDR2 FVKESK.

The CDR3 bases are TGTGCCAGCAGCCAGGGAGGGAGAGGGGCAGATACGCAGTATTTT. Residues: CASSQGGRGADTQYF. The chain employs TRBV11-3 and TRBJ2-3; 7 nucleotides line up with TRBD2. Trimming took 5 bases from V and 4 from J; bases not matched to a gene: 9. The CDR3 totals 15 residues. From germline, CDR1 is SGHNT and CDR2 YENEEA.

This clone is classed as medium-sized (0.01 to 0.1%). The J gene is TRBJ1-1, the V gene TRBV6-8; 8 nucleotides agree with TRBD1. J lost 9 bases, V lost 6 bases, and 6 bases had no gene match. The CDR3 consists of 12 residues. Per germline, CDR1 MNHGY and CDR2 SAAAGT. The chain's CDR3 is CASSLQGEKAFF. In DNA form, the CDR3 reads TGTGCCAGCAGCCTACAGGGGGAGAAAGCTTTCTTT.

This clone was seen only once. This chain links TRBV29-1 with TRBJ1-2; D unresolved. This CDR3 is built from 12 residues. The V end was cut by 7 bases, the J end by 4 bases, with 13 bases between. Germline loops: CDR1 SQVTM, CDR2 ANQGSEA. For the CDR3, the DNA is TGCAGCGCCATGGGAGGGCTCTATGGCTACACCTTC. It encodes CSAMGGLYGYTF.

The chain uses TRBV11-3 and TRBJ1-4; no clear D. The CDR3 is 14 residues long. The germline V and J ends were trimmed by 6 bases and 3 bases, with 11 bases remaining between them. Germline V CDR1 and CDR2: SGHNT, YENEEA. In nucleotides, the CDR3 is TGTGCCAGCAGTTTGGTACGTGCTAATGAAAAACTGTTTTTT. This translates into CASSLVRANEKLFF.

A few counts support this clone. In nucleotides, the CDR3 is TGTGCCAGCAGCCCTTACTATGGCGGTCCGGGGGGGGAGCAGTTCTTC. As protein: CASSPYYGGPGGEQFF. V and J are TRBV11-3 and TRBJ2-1; 8 nucleotides align to TRBD2. Germline V CDR1 and CDR2: SGHNT, YENEEA. CDR3 length: 16 amino acids. J gave up 10 bases and V 5 bases, and 16 bases lay outside the gene matches.

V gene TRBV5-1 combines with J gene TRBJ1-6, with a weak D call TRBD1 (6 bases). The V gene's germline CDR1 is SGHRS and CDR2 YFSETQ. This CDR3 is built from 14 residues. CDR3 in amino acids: CASRGGPFNSPLHF. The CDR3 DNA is TGCGCTTCAAGGGGGGGGCCCTTTAATTCACCCCTCCACTTT.

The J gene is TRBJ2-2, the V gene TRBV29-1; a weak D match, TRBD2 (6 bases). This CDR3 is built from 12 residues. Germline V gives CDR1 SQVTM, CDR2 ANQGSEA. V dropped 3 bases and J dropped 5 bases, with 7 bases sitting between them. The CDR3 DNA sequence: TGCAGCGTTGAGGCGGGGACCGGGGAGCTGTTTTTT. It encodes CSVEAGTGELFF.

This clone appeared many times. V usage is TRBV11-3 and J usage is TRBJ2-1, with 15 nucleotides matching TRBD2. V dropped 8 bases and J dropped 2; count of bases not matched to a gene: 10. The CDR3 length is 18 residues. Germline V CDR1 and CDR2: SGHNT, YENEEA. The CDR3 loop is CASLGLAGGQNAYNEQFF. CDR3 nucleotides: TGTGCCAGCTTGGGACTAGCGGGGGGTCAAAACGCCTACAATGAGCAGTTCTTC. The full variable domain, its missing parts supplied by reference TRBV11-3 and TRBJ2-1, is EAGVVQSPRYKIIEKKQPVAFWCNPISGHNTLYWYLQNLGQGPELLIRYENEEAVDDSQLPKDRFSAERLKGVDSTLKIQPAELGDSAVYLCASLGLAGGQNAYNEQFFGPGTRLTVL.

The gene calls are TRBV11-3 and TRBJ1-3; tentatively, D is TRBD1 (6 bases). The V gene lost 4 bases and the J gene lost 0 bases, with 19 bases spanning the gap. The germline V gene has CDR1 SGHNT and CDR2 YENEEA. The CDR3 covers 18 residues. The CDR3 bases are TGTGCCAGCAGCTCAAGCTACTGGGACACACGCTCTGGAAACACCATATATTTT. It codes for CASSSSYWDTRSGNTIYF.

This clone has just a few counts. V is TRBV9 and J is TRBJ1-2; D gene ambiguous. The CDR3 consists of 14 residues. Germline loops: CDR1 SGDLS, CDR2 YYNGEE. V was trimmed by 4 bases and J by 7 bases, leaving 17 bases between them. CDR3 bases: TGTGCCAGCAGCCCCAACAGTCCCCTTTCTGGCTACACCTTC. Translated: CASSPNSPLSGYTF.

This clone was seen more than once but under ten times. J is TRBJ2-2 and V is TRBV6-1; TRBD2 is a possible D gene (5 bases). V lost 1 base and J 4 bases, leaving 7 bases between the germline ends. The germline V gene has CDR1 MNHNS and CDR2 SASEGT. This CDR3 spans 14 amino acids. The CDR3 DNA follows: TGTGCCAGCAGTGAAGTAGGAGGCACCGGGGAGCTGTTTTTT. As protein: CASSEVGGTGELFF.

The CDR3: CASSIAQANYGYTF. Written as DNA, the CDR3 is TGTGCCAGTAGTATAGCCCAAGCTAACTATGGCTACACCTTC. The rearrangement joins TRBV19 to TRBJ1-2; D gene uncertain. Trimming took off 1 base at V and 0 bases at J, with 6 bases between the two ends. Germline V CDR1 and CDR2: LNHDA, SQIVND (reference sequence). CDR3 length: 14 residues.

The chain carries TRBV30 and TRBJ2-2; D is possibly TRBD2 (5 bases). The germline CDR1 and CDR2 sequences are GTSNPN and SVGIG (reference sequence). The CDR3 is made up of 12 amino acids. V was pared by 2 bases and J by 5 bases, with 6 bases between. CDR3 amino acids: CAWSRGTGELFF. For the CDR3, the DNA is TGTGCCTGGAGTCGGGGTACCGGGGAGCTGTTTTTT.

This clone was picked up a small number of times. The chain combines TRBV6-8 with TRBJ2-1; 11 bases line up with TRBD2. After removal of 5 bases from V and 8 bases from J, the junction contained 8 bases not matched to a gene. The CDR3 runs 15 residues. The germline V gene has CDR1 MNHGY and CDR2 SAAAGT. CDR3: CASSAGTSGSDEQFF. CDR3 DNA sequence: TGTGCCAGCAGTGCTGGGACTAGCGGATCAGATGAGCAGTTCTTC.

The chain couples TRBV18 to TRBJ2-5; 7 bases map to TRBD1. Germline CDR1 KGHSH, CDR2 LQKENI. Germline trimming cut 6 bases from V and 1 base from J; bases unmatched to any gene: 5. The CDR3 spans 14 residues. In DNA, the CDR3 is TGTGCCAGCTCTGACAGGGTCCCCCAAGAGACCCAGTACTTC. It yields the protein CASSDRVPQETQYF. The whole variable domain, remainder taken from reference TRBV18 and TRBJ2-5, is NAGVMQNPRHLVRRRGQEARLRCSPMKGHSHVYWYRQLPEEGLKFMVYLQKENIIDESGMPKERFSAEFPKEGPSILRIQQVVRGDSAAYFCASSDRVPQETQYFGPGTRLLVL.

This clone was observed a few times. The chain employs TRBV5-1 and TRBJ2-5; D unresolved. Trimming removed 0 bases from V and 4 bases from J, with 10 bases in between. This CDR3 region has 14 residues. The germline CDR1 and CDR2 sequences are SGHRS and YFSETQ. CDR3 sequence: CASSLAKPRETQYF. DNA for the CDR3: TGCGCCAGCAGCTTGGCCAAACCCCGAGAGACCCAGTACTTC.

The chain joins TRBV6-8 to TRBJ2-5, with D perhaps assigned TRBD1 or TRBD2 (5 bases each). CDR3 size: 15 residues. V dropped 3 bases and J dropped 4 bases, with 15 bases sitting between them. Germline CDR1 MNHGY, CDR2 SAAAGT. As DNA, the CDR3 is TGTGCCAGCAGTTATATTGGGGGTTACGGAGAGACCCAGTACTTC. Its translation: CASSYIGGYGETQYF.

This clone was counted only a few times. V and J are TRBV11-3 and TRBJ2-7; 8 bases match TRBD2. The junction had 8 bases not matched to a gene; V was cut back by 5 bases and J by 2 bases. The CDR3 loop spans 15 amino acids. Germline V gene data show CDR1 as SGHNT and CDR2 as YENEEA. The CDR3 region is CASSGRGGVAYEQYF. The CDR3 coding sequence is TGTGCCAGCAGCGGCCGGGGGGGAGTCGCCTACGAGCAGTACTTC.

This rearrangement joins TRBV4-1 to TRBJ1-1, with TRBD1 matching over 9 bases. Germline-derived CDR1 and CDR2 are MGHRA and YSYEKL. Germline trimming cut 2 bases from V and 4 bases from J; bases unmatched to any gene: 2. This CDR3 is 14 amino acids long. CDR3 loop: CASSQLQGATEAFF. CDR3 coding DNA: TGCGCCAGCAGCCAATTACAGGGGGCCACTGAAGCTTTCTTT.

The CDR3 loop reads CASSSRRGGMTNEKLFF. The DNA for the CDR3 is TGTGCCAGCAGCTCGCGGCGAGGGGGCATGACTAATGAAAAACTGTTTTTT. V is TRBV11-3 and J is TRBJ1-4; TRBD1 matches at 7 bases. The CDR3 runs to 17 residues. Germline assignment: CDR1 SGHNT and CDR2 YENEEA. Trimming took 4 bases from V and 2 from J; bases not matched to a gene: 10. Combining the CDR3 with reference TRBV11-3 and TRBJ1-4 gives the whole variable domain EAGVVQSPRYKIIEKKQPVAFWCNPISGHNTLYWYLQNLGQGPELLIRYENEEAVDDSQLPKDRFSAERLKGVDSTLKIQPAELGDSAVYLCASSSRRGGMTNEKLFFGSGTQLSVL.

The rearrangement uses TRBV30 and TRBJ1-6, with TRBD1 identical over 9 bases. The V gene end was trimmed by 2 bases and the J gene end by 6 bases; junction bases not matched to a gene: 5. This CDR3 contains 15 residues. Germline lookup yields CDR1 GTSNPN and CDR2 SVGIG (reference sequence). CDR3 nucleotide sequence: TGTGCCTGGAGTTTTGGGACAGGGATTAATTCACCCCTCCACTTT. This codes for CAWSFGTGINSPLHF.

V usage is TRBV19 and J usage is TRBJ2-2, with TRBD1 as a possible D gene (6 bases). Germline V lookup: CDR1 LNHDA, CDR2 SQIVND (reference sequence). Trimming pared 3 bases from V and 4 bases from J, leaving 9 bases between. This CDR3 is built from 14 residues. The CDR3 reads CASSIDRSTGELFF. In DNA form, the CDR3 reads TGTGCCAGTAGTATCGACAGGAGCACCGGGGAGCTGTTTTTT.

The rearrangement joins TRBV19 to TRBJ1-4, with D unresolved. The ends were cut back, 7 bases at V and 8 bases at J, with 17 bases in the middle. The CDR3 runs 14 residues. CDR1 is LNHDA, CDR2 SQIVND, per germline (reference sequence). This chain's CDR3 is CASTARGAGEKLFF. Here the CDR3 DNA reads TGTGCCAGTACCGCCCGGGGAGCTGGGGAAAAACTGTTTTTT.

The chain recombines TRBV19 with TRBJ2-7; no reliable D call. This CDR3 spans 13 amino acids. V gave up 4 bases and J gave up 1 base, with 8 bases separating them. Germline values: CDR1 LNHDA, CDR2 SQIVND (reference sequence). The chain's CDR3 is CASSSLISYEQYF. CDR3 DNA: TGTGCCAGTAGTAGTCTTATATCCTACGAGCAGTACTTC.